Reported below is one T cell receptor beta chain. Its antigen remains unidentified. The ends were cut back, 4 bases at V and 1 base at J, with 10 bases in the middle. CDR3 length: 14 residues. From germline, CDR1 is MNHNS and CDR2 SASEGT. The sample is drawn from a study of OX40 agonist ivuxolimab in advanced cancers. Study-level points and caveats: CD4+ and CD8+ blood T cells expanded clonally by week 6 at 0.1 to 3.0 mg/kg.

The table came from immunoSEQ multiplex PCR; TCRdb's copy has only in-frame clones and leaves some out. This table has more than 50,000 clones, 86% appearing once. The material sequenced was CD4+ or CD8+ T cells sorted from blood, taken in a trial of the OX40 agonist ivuxolimab. This receptor was taken from an adult with an advanced solid tumor such as melanoma, head and neck, liver or kidney cancer. V gene TRBV6-1 combines with J gene TRBJ1-1, with no clear D. The CDR3 here is CASSAEVANTEAFF. The CDR3 DNA reads TGTGCCAGCAGTGCAGAGGTCGCGAACACTGAAGCTTTCTTT.